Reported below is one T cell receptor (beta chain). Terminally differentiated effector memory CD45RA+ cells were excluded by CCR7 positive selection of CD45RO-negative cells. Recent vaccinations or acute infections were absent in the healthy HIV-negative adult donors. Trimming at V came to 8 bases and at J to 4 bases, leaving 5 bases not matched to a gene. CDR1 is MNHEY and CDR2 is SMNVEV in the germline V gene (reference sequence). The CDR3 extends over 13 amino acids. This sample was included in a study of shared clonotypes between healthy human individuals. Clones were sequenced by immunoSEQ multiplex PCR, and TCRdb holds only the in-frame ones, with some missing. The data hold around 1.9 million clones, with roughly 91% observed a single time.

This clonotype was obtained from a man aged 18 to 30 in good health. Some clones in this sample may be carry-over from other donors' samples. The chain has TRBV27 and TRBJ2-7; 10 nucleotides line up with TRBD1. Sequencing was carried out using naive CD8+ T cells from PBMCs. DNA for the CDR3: TGTGCCAGCCTAGGACAGGGGGAATACGAGCAGTACTTC. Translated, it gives CASLGQGEYEQYF.